The entry below gives a single TCR beta chain sequence along with its context. Its cognate antigen is unknown. These data originate in a study of T cells in Graves' hyperthyroidism and ophthalmopathy. The V end was cut by 6 bases, the J end by 1 base, with 16 bases between. This CDR3 is 15 amino acids long. CDR1 is MDHEN, CDR2 SYDVKM, per germline. Authors of the study amplified TCR beta CDR3 regions from RNA transcripts. The primer set for the first-round RT-PCR of the TCR CDR3 was HTBI. From the multiplex PCR reads, TCRdb called clonotypes with MiXCR, one entry per CDR3 protein. The table shows roughly 720,000 distinct CDR3 sequences, with around 16% occurring only once. Clinical symptoms, serum thyroxine and TRAb, thyroid ultrasound and orbital computed tomography were used for the diagnoses. Points from the study as a whole: A model of 13 V-J pairs discriminated ophthalmopathy from stable hyperthyroidism.

The source of this sequence is a man aged 50 or older with Graves' hyperthyroidism. The rearrangement links TRBV28 to TRBJ2-7; TRBD1 is a possible D gene (5 bases). Sample: blood. DNA of the CDR3: TGTGCCAGCAGCCCCCCCCAGGGCATTTCCTACGAGCAGTACTTC. This codes for CASSPPQGISYEQYF.